These T cell receptor beta chains were read from a single sample in a study of regulatory T cells in long-lasting Graves disease. TCRdb ran MiXCR on the multiplex PCR reads and lists one entry per CDR3 protein. The sample shows approximately 460,000 distinct CDR3 sequences, approximately 16% of them seen only once. A further study also used this sample, focusing on T cells in Graves' hyperthyroidism and ophthalmopathy.

Material: peripheral blood mononuclear cells (PBMCs), obtained at new diagnosis, from a patient treated with antithyroid drugs. Receptors were obtained from a woman under 40 with Graves disease. Each CDR3 is given with its conserved first and last residue. The D gene is left open where the match is weak. Some rows mark clone size as missing; the rest say once, few, many or name a class of expanded clone.

TRBD1 many TRBJ2-3 TRBV5-1 TGCGCCAGCAGCCACGGACAGGCGGGTGGGATGCAGTATTTT CASSHGQAGGMQYF
- few TRBJ2-7 TRBV27 TGTGCCAGCAGTCCTCAGGAGGGGGACTACGAGCAGTACTTC CASSPQEGDYEQYF
- many TRBJ2-5 TRBV5-1 TGCGCCAGCAGCTCGCCAGAGGTTGAATCGTACTTC CASSSPEVESYF
- many TRBJ1-6 TRBV4-3 TGCGCCAGCAGCCAAGAAGGCCAGGGATCGGTTTCACCCCTCCACTTT CASSQEGQGSVSPLHF
TRBD2 - TRBJ2-1 TRBV19 TGTGCCAGTAGTGTCATACTAGCGGGAGACCTCAATGAGCAGTTCTTC CASSVILAGDLNEQFF
- many TRBJ2-2 TRBV6-1 TGTGCCAGCAACCTGGGACTGAACACCGGGGAGCTGTTTTTT CASNLGLNTGELFF
- many TRBJ2-7 TRBV7-6 TGTGCCAGCAGCTTAGGGCGGGGTGGCTTATTCTACGAGCAGTACTTC CASSLGRGGLFYEQYF
- few TRBJ1-6 TRBV18 TGTGCCAGCTCACCAAGTGGGAATAATTCACCCCTCCACTTT CASSPSGNNSPLHF
TRBD1 many TRBJ1-1 TRBV30 TGTGCCTGGAACATCCAGGGGGTATTTACTGAAGCTTTCTTT CAWNIQGVFTEAFF
TRBD2 - TRBJ2-1 TRBV5-1 TGCGCCAGCAGCTCAGGACTAGCCAGTCTTTGCAATGAGCAGTTCTTC CASSSGLASLCNEQFF
TRBD2 - TRBJ2-3 TRBV6-9 TGTGCCAGCAGTTACAGGAGGGCGGGAGGGCCGATCACAGATACGCAGTATTTT CASSYRRAGGPITDTQYF
TRBD1 few TRBJ1-5 TRBV4-1 TGCGCCAGCAGCCAAGAGACAGGGAATCAGCCCCAGCATTTT CASSQETGNQPQHF
- many TRBJ2-1 TRBV3-1 TGTGCCAGCAGCCACGTGGGCGACCAAGATGAGCAGTTCTTC CASSHVGDQDEQFF
- many TRBJ1-4 TRBV27 TGTGCCAGTAAATCAGGGGTGGGCGAAAAACTGTTTTTT CASKSGVGEKLFF
- many TRBJ2-7 TRBV3-1 TGTGCCAGCAGCCAACGCGGCAAATCCTACGAGCAGTACTTC CASSQRGKSYEQYF
- - TRBJ2-4 TRBV28 TGTGCCAGCCGGGCCCCAGGGAACATTCAGTACTTC CASRAPGNIQYF
- - TRBJ1-5 TRBV19 TGTGCCAGTAGTGGGTCCAGGGGAGATCAGCCCCAGCATTTT CASSGSRGDQPQHF
- - TRBJ2-6 TRBV6-1 TGTGCCAGCAGTGGATCAGGGGGGGGGGCCAACGTCCTGACTTTC CASSGSGGGANVLTF
- many TRBJ2-5 TRBV11-2 TGTGCCAGCAGCTTAGATCGATTGGAAGAGACCCAGTACTTC CASSLDRLEETQYF
- many TRBJ2-1 TRBV20-1 TGCAGTCCTGCTCTACACAATGAGCAGTTCTTC CSPALHNEQFF
- many TRBJ1-6 TRBV20-1 TGCAGTGCTAGAGGAGGGTGGAATTCACCCCTCCACTTT CSARGGWNSPLHF
- many TRBJ2-7 TRBV7-9 TGTGCCAGCAGCTCTCCGGGACACTCCTACGAGCAGTACTTC CASSSPGHSYEQYF
- few TRBJ2-1 TRBV9 TGTGCCAGCAGCGAGGCATACTCCTACAATGAGCAGTTCTTC CASSEAYSYNEQFF
TRBD1 many TRBJ2-3 TRBV28 TGTGCCAGCGGGACAGGACCCACAGATACGCAGTATTTT CASGTGPTDTQYF
- many TRBJ2-1 TRBV7-3 TGTGCCAGCAGCTTAGGAGGTAGTGAGCAGTTCTTC CASSLGGSEQFF
TRBD2 many TRBJ2-7 TRBV9 TGTGCCAGCAGTCCTACCGGGACTAGCGGGATCAACGAGCAGTACTTC CASSPTGTSGINEQYF
TRBD2 many TRBJ2-1 TRBV18 TGTGCCAGCTCCCTACTAGCGGGAGGGGGCAATGAGCAGTTCTTC CASSLLAGGGNEQFF
- few TRBJ2-1 TRBV6-1 TGTGCCAGCAATTTTGGAACCGCTTACAATGAGCAGTTCTTC CASNFGTAYNEQFF
TRBD1 - TRBJ1-5 TRBV6-1 TGTGCCAGCATTGGACAGGGGGCGCGTCATCAGCCCCAGCATTTT CASIGQGARHQPQHF
TRBD1 - TRBJ1-6 TRBV2 TGTGCCAGCAGGTGGGGACAGGGGGCGCGGAATTCACCCCTCCACTTT CASRWGQGARNSPLHF
- - TRBJ2-2 TRBV12-3/TRBV12-4 TGTGCCAGCAGTTTTCTAGACAGGGGGGAGCTGTTTTTT CASSFLDRGELFF
TRBD1 - TRBJ1-1 TRBV2 TGTGCCAGCCTTGGGCCGGGACAGGGGCAAAACGGGGGAGCTTTCTTT CASLGPGQGQNGGAFF
- many TRBJ2-7 TRBV5-1 TGCGCCAGCAGCTTTGAGGTGAGCACCTACGAGCAGTACTTC CASSFEVSTYEQYF
- few TRBJ1-2 TRBV4-1 TGCGCCAGCAGCCAAGTGTGGAGGGGTGGTGCATCCAACACCTTC CASSQVWRGGASNTF
- many TRBJ1-6 TRBV27 TGTGCCAGCGGAGTTAGGGGTAGGGGTTCACCCCTCCACTTT CASGVRGRGSPLHF
- many TRBJ1-1 TRBV20-1 TGCAGTGCAAGGACCGGGATGTTGGCTTTCTTT CSARTGMLAFF